The 11 T cell receptor beta chains given below trace back to one sample, sequenced in a study of blood T cell repertoires in COVID-19. Some clones are missing from TCRdb's copy, which holds only in-frame ones; the method was immunoSEQ multiplex PCR. There are just under 65,000 clones in the sample; 65% to 85% occur only once, and approximately 39% lies in the top ten. The material sequenced was peripheral blood. The receptor source for this set is a human donor in a cohort sampled during active COVID-19.

The chain combines TRBV2 with TRBJ1-2; D is perhaps TRBD1 (6 bases). Trimming removed 10 bases from V and 8 bases from J, with 11 bases in between. CDR3 length: 10 residues. Germline CDR1 is SNHLY and CDR2 is FYNNEI. The CDR3 nucleotides read TGTGCCAATACAGGGCGAGGCTACACCTTC. Encoded protein: CANTGRGYTF.

About this clone: Sequence at one end of the junction differs from germline and may be a read error. The chain is built from TRBV5-1 and TRBJ2-1, with D possibly being TRBD2 (6 bases). This CDR3 is built from 12 residues. Germline V CDR1 and CDR2: SGHRS, YFSETQ. CDR3 nucleotide sequence: TGCGCCAGCAGCTTCGGAAATCGGGAGCAGATCTTC. Translating gives CASSFGNREQIF.

This chain connects TRBV6-5 to TRBJ1-1, with D maybe TRBD1 (6 bases). CDR1 is MNHEY, CDR2 SVGAGI, per germline. There are 16 residues in the CDR3. V was trimmed by 0 bases and J by 1 base, leaving 12 bases between them. This CDR3 is CASSYSTRTANTEAFF. The CDR3 region has the DNA TGTGCCAGCAGTTACTCTACTCGGACAGCGAACACTGAAGCTTTCTTT.

Points on this clone: At the DNA level, this CDR3 is encoded by other sequences in the same sample as well. The J gene is TRBJ2-3, the V gene TRBV18; D possibly corresponds to TRBD2 (5 bases). V lost 3 bases and J lost 1, with 5 bases in between. CDR1 is KGHSH, CDR2 LQKENI, per germline. CDR3 length: 13 residues. Here the CDR3 reads CASSPGGTDTQYF. CDR3 DNA sequence: TGTGCCAGCTCACCCGGGGGCACAGATACGCAGTATTTT.

The chain recombines TRBV9 with TRBJ2-2, with a weak D call TRBD1 (6 bases). V dropped 3 bases and J dropped 9 bases, with 15 bases sitting between them. CDR3 length: 14 amino acids. Germline V lookup: CDR1 SGDLS, CDR2 YYNGEE. The chain's CDR3 is CASSEQGRDRELFF. The CDR3 nucleotides read TGTGCCAGCAGCGAACAGGGTCGAGACCGGGAGCTGTTTTTT.

The rearrangement uses TRBV12-3 or TRBV12-4 and TRBJ1-2, with D perhaps TRBD1 (6 bases). The ends were cut back, 5 bases at V and 5 bases at J, with 9 bases in the middle. CDR3 length: 12 residues. The CDR3 DNA reads as TGTGCCAGCAGTGTTGGACAGTATGGCTACACCTTC. It codes for CASSVGQYGYTF.

The chain joins TRBV9 to TRBJ1-1; TRBD1 aligns across 12 bases. The CDR3 covers 14 residues. The germline gives CDR1 SGDLS, CDR2 YYNGEE. V shed 3 bases, J shed 10 bases, and the junction held 7 bases outside the gene matches. The CDR3 DNA follows: TGTGCCAGCAGCGCGGCAGGGACAGGGGGCGTAGCTTTCTTT. Translation gives CASSAAGTGGVAFF.

The rearrangement uses TRBV7-6 and TRBJ2-3; 8 bases fit TRBD2. Trimming at V came to 6 bases and at J to 0 bases, leaving 23 bases not matched to a gene. CDR1 and CDR2 (germline): SGHVS, FNYEAQ. The CDR3 consists of 21 residues. In nucleotides, the CDR3 is TGTGCCAGCAGAACACAACAAACCCCGATTCGCGGGGGGCCGAGCACAGATACGCAGTATTTT. Translating gives CASRTQQTPIRGGPSTDTQYF.

The V call is TRBV5-4, the J call TRBJ1-4, with a possible D match to TRBD1 (5 bases). V lost 0 bases, J lost 5 bases, and 14 bases lay in between. CDR1 is SGHNT and CDR2 is YYREEE in the germline V gene (reference sequence). The CDR3 sequence is 16 residues long. CDR3 residues: CASSLGGQGGNEKLFF. Here the CDR3 DNA reads TGTGCCAGCAGCTTGGGAGGTCAGGGAGGAAATGAAAAACTGTTTTTT. The variable domain in full, with the rest retrieved from reference TRBV5-4 and TRBJ1-4, is ETGVTQSPTHLIKTRGQQVTLRCSSQSGHNTVSWYQQALGQGPQFIFQYYREEENGRGNFPPRFSGLQFPNYSSELNVNALELDDSALYLCASSLGGQGGNEKLFFGSGTQLSVL.

This sequence joins TRBV5-1 and TRBJ1-2, with TRBD1 as a possible D gene (6 bases). V was shortened by 4 bases and J by 4 bases, with 17 bases between the two germline ends. The germline gives CDR1 SGHRS, CDR2 YFSETQ. The CDR3 length is 15 residues. The CDR3 nucleotides are TGCGCCAGCAGCCGAGGGAACAGGGCTGGCTATGGCTACACCTTC. It encodes CASSRGNRAGYGYTF.

The rearrangement uses TRBV11-3 and TRBJ2-7; 8 nucleotides agree with TRBD1. V lost 5 bases and J lost 2; bases outside the gene matches: 8. The CDR3 totals 15 residues. Germline CDR1 and CDR2: SGHNT and YENEEA. The chain's CDR3 is CASSQRRTGPYEQYF. As DNA, the CDR3 is TGTGCCAGCAGCCAGCGCCGGACAGGGCCCTACGAGCAGTACTTC.